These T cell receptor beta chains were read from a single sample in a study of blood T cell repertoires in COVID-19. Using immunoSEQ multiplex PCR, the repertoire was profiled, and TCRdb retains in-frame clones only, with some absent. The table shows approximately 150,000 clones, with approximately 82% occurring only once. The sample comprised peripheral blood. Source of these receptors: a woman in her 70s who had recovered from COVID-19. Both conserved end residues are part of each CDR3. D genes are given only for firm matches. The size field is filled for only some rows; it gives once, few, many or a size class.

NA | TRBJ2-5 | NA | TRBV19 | CAVGGTSLGTQYF | TGTGCCGTGGGAGGGACAAGCCTGGGGACCCAGTACTTC
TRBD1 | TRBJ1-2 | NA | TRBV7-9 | CASSPPRGQGEINYGYTF | TGTGCCAGCAGCCCTCCCCGGGGACAGGGAGAGATTAACTATGGCTACACCTTC
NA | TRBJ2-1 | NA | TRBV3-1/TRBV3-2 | CASTTTAGPYNEQFF | TGTGCCAGCACCACGACGGCGGGCCCCTACAATGAGCAGTTCTTC
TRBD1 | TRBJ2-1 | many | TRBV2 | CASTVGQGLGNEQFF | TGTGCCAGTACCGTGGGACAGGGTTTGGGCAATGAGCAGTTCTTC
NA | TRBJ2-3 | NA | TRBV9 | CASSVGRGPLGDTQYF | TGTGCCAGCAGCGTGGGGCGGGGGCCCCTTGGGGATACGCAGTATTTT
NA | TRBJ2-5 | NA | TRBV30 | CAWSVHETQYF | TGTGCCTGGAGTGTACACGAGACCCAGTACTTC
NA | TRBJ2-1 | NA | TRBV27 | CATTSYNEQFF | TGTGCCACCACCAGCTACAATGAGCAGTTCTTC
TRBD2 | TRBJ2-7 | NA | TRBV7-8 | CASSPSRLAASYEQYF | TGTGCCAGCAGCCCCTCTCGACTAGCGGCCTCCTACGAGCAGTACTTC
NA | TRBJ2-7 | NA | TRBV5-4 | CASRAGPESYEQYF | TGTGCCAGCAGGGCGGGGCCCGAGTCCTACGAGCAGTACTTC
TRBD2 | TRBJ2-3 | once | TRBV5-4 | CASSFATSGYTDTQYF | TGTGCCAGCAGCTTCGCAACTAGCGGCTACACAGATACGCAGTATTTT
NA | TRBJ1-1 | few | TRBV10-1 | CARLTPGQNNTEAFF | TGCGCCAGACTGACCCCGGGACAAAATAACACTGAAGCTTTCTTT
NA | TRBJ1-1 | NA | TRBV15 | CATRRHPNTEAFF | TGTGCCACCAGACGACACCCGAACACTGAAGCTTTCTTT
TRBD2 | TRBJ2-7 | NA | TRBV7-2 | CASSLLAGVGSYEQYF | TGTGCCAGCAGCCTACTAGCGGGAGTTGGGTCCTACGAGCAGTACTTC
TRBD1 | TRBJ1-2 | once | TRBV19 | CASEGQVYGYTF | TGTGCCAGTGAGGGACAGGTCTATGGCTACACCTTC
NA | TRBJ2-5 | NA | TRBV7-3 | CASSLGGRETQYF | TGTGCCAGCAGCTTAGGGGGCAGGGAGACCCAGTACTTC
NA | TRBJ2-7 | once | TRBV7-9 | CASSLVGQGRPYEQYF | TGTGCCAGCAGCTTAGTGGGCCAGGGAAGACCCTACGAGCAGTACTTC
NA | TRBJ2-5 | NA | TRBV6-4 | CATPRRGPYQETQYF | TGTGCCACCCCCAGGCGGGGACCGTACCAAGAGACCCAGTACTTC
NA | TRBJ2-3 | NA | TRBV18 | CASSQRPAGTDTQYF | TGTGCCAGCTCACAAAGGCCAGCGGGCACAGATACGCAGTATTTT
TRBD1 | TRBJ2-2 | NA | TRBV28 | CASSCHKGTGGTCTGELFF | TGTGCCAGCAGTTGCCATAAGGGGACAGGGGGCACCTGCACCGGGGAGCTGTTTTTT
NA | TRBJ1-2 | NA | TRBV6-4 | CASSDHWTPVRGGYTF | TGTGCCAGCAGTGACCATTGGACCCCGGTAAGGGGTGGCTACACCTTC
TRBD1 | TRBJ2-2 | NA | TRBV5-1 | CASRRDRGRNTGELFF | TGCGCCAGCAGGAGGGACAGGGGACGGAACACCGGGGAGCTGTTTTTT
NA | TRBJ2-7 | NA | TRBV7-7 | CASSPPGSYEQYF | TGTGCTAGCAGCCCCCCGGGGTCCTACGAGCAGTACTTC
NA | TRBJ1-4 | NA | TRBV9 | CASSVAARLGEKLFF | TGTGCCAGCAGCGTAGCGGCCCGTCTAGGTGAAAAACTGTTTTTT
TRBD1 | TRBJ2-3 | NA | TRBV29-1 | CSVDTGGTDTQYF | TGCAGCGTTGACACAGGGGGCACAGATACGCAGTATTTT
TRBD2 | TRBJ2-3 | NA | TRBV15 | CATSRGGLAGDTQYF | TGTGCCACCAGCCGGGGGGGGCTCGCGGGAGATACGCAGTATTTT
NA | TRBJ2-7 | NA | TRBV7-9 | CASSLVGGLTEQYF | TGTGCCAGCAGCTTAGTGGGTGGACTAACAGAGCAGTACTTC
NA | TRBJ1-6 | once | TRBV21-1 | CASSKGQGGTRGNSPLHF | TGTGCCAGCAGCAAGGGACAGGGGGGCACCCGAGGTAATTCACCCCTCCACTTT
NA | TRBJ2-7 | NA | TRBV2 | CASRPPRVTYEQYF | TGTGCCAGCAGACCACCCAGGGTTACCTACGAGCAGTACTTC
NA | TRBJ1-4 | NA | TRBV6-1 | CASSEGRLEKLFF | TGTGCCAGCAGTGAAGGTCGTTTAGAAAAACTGTTTTTT
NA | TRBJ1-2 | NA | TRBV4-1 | CASSQREGVRGYTF | TGCGCCAGCAGCCAAAGGGAGGGGGTGCGAGGCTACACCTTC
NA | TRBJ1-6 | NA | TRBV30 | CAWSRGNSPLHF | TGTGCCTGGAGCAGGGGAAATTCACCCCTCCACTTT
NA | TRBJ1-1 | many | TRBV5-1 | CASSQGPMNTEAFF | TGCGCCAGCAGCCAGGGCCCCATGAACACTGAAGCTTTCTTT
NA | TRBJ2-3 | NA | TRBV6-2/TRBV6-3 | CASSYRGISTDTQYF | TGTGCCAGCAGTTACCGGGGGATCAGCACAGATACGCAGTATTTT
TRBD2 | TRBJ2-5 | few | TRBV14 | CASSQESLAGVRVDF | TGTGCCAGCAGCCAAGAGAGCCTAGCGGGAGTGCGTGTCGACTTC
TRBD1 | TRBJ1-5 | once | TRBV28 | CASSGGTGLNQPQHF | TGTGCCAGCAGCGGAGGGACAGGACTCAATCAGCCCCAGCATTTT
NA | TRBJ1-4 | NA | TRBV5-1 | CASSSPRGGTNEKLFF | TGCGCCAGCAGCTCCCCCCGGGGGGGGACTAATGAAAAACTGTTTTTT
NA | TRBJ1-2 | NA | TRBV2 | CASREGGPGYGYTF | TGTGCCAGCCGGGAAGGGGGGCCGGGCTATGGCTACACCTTC
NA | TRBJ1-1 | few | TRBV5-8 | CASSLWGRGEAFF | TGTGCCAGCAGCTTGTGGGGCAGGGGAGAAGCTTTCTTT
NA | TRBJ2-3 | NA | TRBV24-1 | CATSDPPQSDTQYF | TGTGCCACCAGTGACCCCCCACAGTCAGATACGCAGTATTTT
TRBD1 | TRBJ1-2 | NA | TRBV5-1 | CASSLGGQGDGYTF | TGCGCCAGCAGCCTGGGGGGACAGGGGGATGGCTACACCTTC
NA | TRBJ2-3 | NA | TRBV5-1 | CASSPLRGADTQYF | TGCGCCAGCAGCCCACTCAGGGGGGCAGATACGCAGTATTTT
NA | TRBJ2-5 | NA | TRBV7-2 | CASSPPPRGETQYF | TGTGCCAGCAGCCCGCCACCGAGAGGGGAGACCCAGTACTTC
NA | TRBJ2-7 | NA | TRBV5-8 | CASSPYGSKYEQYF | TGTGCCAGCAGCCCTTACGGGAGTAAGTACGAGCAGTACTTC
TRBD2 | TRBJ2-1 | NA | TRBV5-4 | CASSLDSTGGDEQFF | TGTGCCAGCAGCTTGGATAGTACCGGGGGGGATGAGCAGTTCTTC
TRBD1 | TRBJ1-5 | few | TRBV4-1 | CASSHGQGAPAQHF | TGCGCCAGCAGCCATGGGCAGGGGGCCCCGGCCCAGCATTTT
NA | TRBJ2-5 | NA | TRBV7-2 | CASSLVGGTQRETQYF | TGTGCCAGCAGCTTAGTAGGAGGCACACAGAGGGAGACCCAGTACTTC
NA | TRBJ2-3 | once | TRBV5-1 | CASSLGPGGTDTQYF | TGCGCCAGCAGCTTAGGTCCAGGGGGCACAGATACGCAGTATTTT
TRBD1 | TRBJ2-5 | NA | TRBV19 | CASSMRHLRGLGQETQYF | TGTGCCAGTAGTATGAGGCACCTCAGGGGGCTCGGGCAAGAGACCCAGTACTTC
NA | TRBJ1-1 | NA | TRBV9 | CASSLMNTEAFF | TGTGCCAGCAGCCTTATGAACACTGAAGCTTTCTTT
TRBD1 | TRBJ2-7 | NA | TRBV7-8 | CASSLREPGQGYEQYF | TGTGCCAGCAGCTTACGAGAACCGGGACAGGGTTACGAGCAGTACTTC
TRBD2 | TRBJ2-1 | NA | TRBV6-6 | CATRGWASGYNEQFF | TGTGCCACCCGGGGGTGGGCTAGCGGGTACAATGAGCAGTTCTTC
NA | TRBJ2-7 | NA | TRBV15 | CATSRDRSGEQYF | TGTGCCACCAGCAGAGACAGGTCTGGCGAGCAGTACTTC